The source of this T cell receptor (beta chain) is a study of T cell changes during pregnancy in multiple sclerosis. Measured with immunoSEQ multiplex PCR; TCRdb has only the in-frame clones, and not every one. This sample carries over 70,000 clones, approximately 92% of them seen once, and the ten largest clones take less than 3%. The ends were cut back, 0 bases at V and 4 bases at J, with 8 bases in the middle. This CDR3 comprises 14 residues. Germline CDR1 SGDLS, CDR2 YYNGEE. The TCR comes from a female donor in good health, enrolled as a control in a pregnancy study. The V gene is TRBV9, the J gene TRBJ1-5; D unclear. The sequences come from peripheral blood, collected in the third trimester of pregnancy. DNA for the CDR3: TGTGCCAGCAGCGTAGGTCATCAAAATCAGCCCCAGCATTTT. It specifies CASSVGHQNQPQHF.